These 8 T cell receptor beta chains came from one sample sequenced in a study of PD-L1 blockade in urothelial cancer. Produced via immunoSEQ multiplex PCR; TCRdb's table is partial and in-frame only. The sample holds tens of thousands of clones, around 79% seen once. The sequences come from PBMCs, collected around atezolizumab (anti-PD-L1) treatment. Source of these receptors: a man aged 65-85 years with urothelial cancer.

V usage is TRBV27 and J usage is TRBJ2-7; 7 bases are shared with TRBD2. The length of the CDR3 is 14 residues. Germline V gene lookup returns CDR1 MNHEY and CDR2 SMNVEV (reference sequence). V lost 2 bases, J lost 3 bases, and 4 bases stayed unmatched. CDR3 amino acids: CASSLGTTNYEQYF. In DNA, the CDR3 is TGTGCCAGCAGTTTAGGGACTACAAACTACGAGCAGTACTTC.

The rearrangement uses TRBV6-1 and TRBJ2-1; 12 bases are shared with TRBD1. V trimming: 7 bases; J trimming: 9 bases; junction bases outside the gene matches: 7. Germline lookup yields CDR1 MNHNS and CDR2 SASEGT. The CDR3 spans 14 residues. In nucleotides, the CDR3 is TGTGCCAGCATCCCGGGACAGGGGGCGCTTGAGCAGTTCTTC. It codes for CASIPGQGALEQFF.

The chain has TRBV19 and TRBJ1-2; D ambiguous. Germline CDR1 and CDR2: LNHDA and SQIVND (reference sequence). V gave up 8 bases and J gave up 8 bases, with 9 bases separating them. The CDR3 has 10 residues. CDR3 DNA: TGTGCCAGTCGAGGGAGCGGCTACACCTTC. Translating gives CASRGSGYTF.

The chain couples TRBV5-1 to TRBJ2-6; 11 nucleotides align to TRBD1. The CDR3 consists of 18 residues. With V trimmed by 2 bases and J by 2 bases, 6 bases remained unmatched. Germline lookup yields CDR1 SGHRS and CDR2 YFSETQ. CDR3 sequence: CASSLLGQGAPGANVLTF. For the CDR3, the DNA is TGCGCCAGCAGCTTACTTGGACAGGGGGCCCCTGGGGCCAACGTCCTGACTTTC.

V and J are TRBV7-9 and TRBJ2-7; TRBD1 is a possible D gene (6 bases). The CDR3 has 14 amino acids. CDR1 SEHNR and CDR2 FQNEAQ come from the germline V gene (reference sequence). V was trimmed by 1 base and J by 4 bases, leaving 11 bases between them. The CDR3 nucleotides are TGTGCCAGCAGCTTAGAAGCCAGGGGATACGAGCAGTACTTC. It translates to CASSLEARGYEQYF.

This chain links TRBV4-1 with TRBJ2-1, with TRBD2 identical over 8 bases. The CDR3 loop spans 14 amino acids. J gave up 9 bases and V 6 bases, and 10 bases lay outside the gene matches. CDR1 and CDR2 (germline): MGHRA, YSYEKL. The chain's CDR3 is CASRAPIAGSEQFF. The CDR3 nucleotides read TGCGCCAGCAGGGCCCCCATAGCGGGATCTGAGCAGTTCTTC.

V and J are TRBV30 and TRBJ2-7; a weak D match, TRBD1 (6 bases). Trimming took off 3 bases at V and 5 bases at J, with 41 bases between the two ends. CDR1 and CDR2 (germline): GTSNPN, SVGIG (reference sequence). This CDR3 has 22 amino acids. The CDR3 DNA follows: TGTGCCTGGAGCCCCCATCAAATCAGCGCCCGACAGGTCCGTAATGTCGTCGACGAGCAGTACTTC. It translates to CAWSPHQISARQVRNVVDEQYF.

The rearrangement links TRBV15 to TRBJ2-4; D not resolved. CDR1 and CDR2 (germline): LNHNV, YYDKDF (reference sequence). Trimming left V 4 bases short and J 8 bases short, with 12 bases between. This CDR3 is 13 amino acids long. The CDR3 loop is CATSTFVIDIQYF. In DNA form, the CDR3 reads TGTGCCACCAGCACCTTTGTGATAGACATTCAGTACTTC.